A selection of T cell receptor beta chains follows, all from one sample in a study of blood T cell repertoires in COVID-19. Here immunoSEQ multiplex PCR was the method, and the copy in TCRdb shows in-frame clones only, minus some. Of approximately 19,000 clones listed, around 94% are singletons. Sequenced: peripheral blood. The receptors come from a human donor in a cohort sampled during active COVID-19. CDR3s leave out the opening cysteine and the closing phenylalanine or tryptophan. The D gene is left open where the match is weak.

D | J | V | CDR3
. | TRBJ1-2 | TRBV28 | ASSSSGWDGYT
. | TRBJ1-2 | TRBV6-5 | ASSYRVGGAADGYT
. | TRBJ1-6 | TRBV7-6 | ASSLQGQGSPLH
. | TRBJ2-7 | TRBV4-3 | ASSHDRTPSSYEQY
TRBD1 | TRBJ2-1 | TRBV15 | ATAGTGGNEQF
. | TRBJ1-2 | TRBV4-1 | ASSLRVGEDYGYT
. | TRBJ2-3 | TRBV4-3 | ASSRDMTRDSDTQY
. | TRBJ2-7 | TRBV28 | ASRRMGQTYEQY
TRBD2 | TRBJ2-7 | TRBV27 | ASSLAGEGHEQY
. | TRBJ2-3 | TRBV9 | ASSVGTGGTDTQY
. | TRBJ2-1 | TRBV30 | AWSRGEQF
. | TRBJ1-3 | TRBV19 | ASCRAPRDTIY
. | TRBJ2-7 | TRBV11-2 | ASSSLTYEQY
. | TRBJ1-5 | TRBV30 | AWSRQGNQPQH
. | TRBJ2-1 | TRBV29-1 | SVERGRESNEQF
. | TRBJ2-7 | TRBV2 | ASSMRVADEQY
TRBD1 | TRBJ1-5 | TRBV6-5 | ASSPGTGYQPQH
TRBD2 | TRBJ2-1 | TRBV15 | ATSRGLAGPPYNEQF
. | TRBJ2-7 | TRBV19 | ASSHTSRGEQY
. | TRBJ1-1 | TRBV11-2 | ASSLTGLEAF
TRBD2 | TRBJ2-3 | TRBV6-4 | ASSATSPDTQY
. | TRBJ1-1 | TRBV5-4 | ASSRVSATEAF
. | TRBJ1-1 | TRBV4-3 | ASSQEDSLNTEAF
TRBD1 | TRBJ2-7 | TRBV28 | ASSYSGTGNYEQY
. | TRBJ2-1 | TRBV13 | ASSLGLNYINEQF
TRBD2 | TRBJ2-3 | TRBV7-2 | ASSLVPSGRVVGTDTQY
TRBD1 | TRBJ2-7 | TRBV19 | ASSIEGTASYEQY
. | TRBJ1-1 | TRBV4-1 | ASSQGPHPIEAF
. | TRBJ1-2 | TRBV6-2/TRBV6-3 | ASSYSGAGFGNYGYT